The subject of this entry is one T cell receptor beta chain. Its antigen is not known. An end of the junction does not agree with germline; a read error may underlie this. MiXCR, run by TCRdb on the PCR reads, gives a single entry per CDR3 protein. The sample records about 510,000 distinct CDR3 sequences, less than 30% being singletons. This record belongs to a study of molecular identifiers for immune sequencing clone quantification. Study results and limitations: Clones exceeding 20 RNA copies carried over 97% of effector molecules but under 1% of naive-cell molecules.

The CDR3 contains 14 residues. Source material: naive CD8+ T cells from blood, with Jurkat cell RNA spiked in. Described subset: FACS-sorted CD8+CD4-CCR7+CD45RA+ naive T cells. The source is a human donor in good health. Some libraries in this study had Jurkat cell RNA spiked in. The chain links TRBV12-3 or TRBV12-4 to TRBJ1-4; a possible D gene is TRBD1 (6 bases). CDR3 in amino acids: CASGLGGPNEILFF. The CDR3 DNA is TGTGCCAGCGGTTTAGGGGGGCCTAACGAAATACTGTTTTTT.